These 13 T cell receptor beta chains originate from one sample sequenced in a study of Ad26.COV2.S vaccination and SARS-CoV-2 variants. This sample's treatment: 15 to 20 received Ad26.COV2.S at low or high dose, single or two shots; several received placebo; per-sample allocation not given. The study sampled participants on day 63 after the first vaccine or placebo injection. Only in-frame clones appear in the TCRdb table, and some are missing; sequencing was by immunoSEQ multiplex PCR. The data contain 350,000 to 400,000 clones, approximately 91% of them singletons. The sample consisted of peripheral blood, taken in a trial of Ad26.COV2.S vaccine versus placebo. These receptors came from a person between 18 and 59 years old who received the Ad26.COV2.S COVID-19 vaccine or a placebo.

This chain uses TRBV5-1 with TRBJ2-7; D gene ambiguous. CDR1 SGHRS and CDR2 YFSETQ come from the germline V gene. V lost 4 bases and J 4 bases, leaving 18 bases between the germline ends. The CDR3 loop spans 15 amino acids. The CDR3 nucleotides read TGCGCCAGCAGCCTTTATCCGGGTCACGCGTACGAGCAGTACTTC. Residues: CASSLYPGHAYEQYF.

V and J are TRBV5-5 and TRBJ1-4; D is unclear. CDR3 length: 14 amino acids. Germline V gives CDR1 SGHKS, CDR2 YYEKEE (reference sequence). V lost 4 bases to trimming and J lost 8 bases, with 15 bases between them. CDR3 bases: TGTGCCAGCAGCCATCCCCTTAAGGAGGAAAAACTGTTTTTT. The encoded protein is CASSHPLKEEKLFF.

The gene calls are TRBV7-8 and TRBJ1-3; TRBD1 is a possible D gene (6 bases). This CDR3 is 18 amino acids long. CDR1 is SGHVS, CDR2 FQNEAQ, per germline. Between the trimmed V and J ends, which lost 0 bases and 8 bases, there was a span of 23 bases. In DNA, the CDR3 is TGTGCCAGCAGCTTAGCTGCTTCAGGGGCGAAGAAGCGAGACACCATATATTTT. Protein sequence: CASSLAASGAKKRDTIYF.

The chain carries TRBV5-1 and TRBJ2-1, with D unresolved. Between the trimmed V and J ends, which lost 5 bases and 0 bases, there was a span of 12 bases. Germline CDR1 reads SGHRS; CDR2 reads YFSETQ. There are 15 residues in the CDR3. CDR3 nucleotides: TGCGCCAGCAGGTTTGGCGGAGACTCCTACAATGAGCAGTTCTTC. Its protein is CASRFGGDSYNEQFF.

The CDR3 spells CATAHPGQPTGELFF. CDR3 bases: TGTGCCACGGCCCATCCGGGGCAGCCGACCGGGGAGCTGTTTTTT. This chain joins TRBV24-1 and TRBJ2-2; D possibly uses TRBD1 or TRBD2 (5 bases each). V was shortened by 10 bases and J by 5 bases, with 19 bases between the two germline ends. The CDR3 totals 15 residues. The germline gives CDR1 KGHDR, CDR2 SFDVKD.

The chain uses TRBV7-8 and TRBJ2-3, with 7 bases matching TRBD1. Germline CDR1 SGHVS, CDR2 FQNEAQ. The CDR3 extends over 15 amino acids. The J segment lost 1 base and the V segment lost 5 bases, leaving 6 bases of the junction unmatched. The CDR3 region is CASSTGTARTDTQYF. CDR3 in DNA: TGTGCCAGCAGCACCGGGACAGCTCGCACAGATACGCAGTATTTT.

The chain employs TRBV28 and TRBJ2-1; 10 bases are a match to TRBD2. The CDR3 has 17 residues. J gave up 3 bases and V 1 base, and 6 bases lay outside the gene matches. Germline CDR1 is MDHEN and CDR2 is SYDVKM. CDR3 region: CASSLSSSGSRYNEQFF. For the CDR3, the DNA is TGTGCCAGCAGTTTATCTTCTAGCGGGAGCCGCTACAATGAGCAGTTCTTC.

The CDR3 region has the DNA TGTGCCAGCAGTTCCGGACTAGCGGTATACAATGAGCAGTTCTTC. Its protein is CASSSGLAVYNEQFF. The chain uses TRBV11-3 and TRBJ2-1; 10 nucleotides match TRBD2. The CDR3 sequence is 15 residues long. V shed 6 bases, J shed 4 bases, and the junction held 6 bases outside the gene matches. Per germline, CDR1 SGHNT and CDR2 YENEEA.

The chain joins TRBV10-3 to TRBJ2-3; no clear D. CDR1 and CDR2 (germline): ENHRY, SYGVKD. V was shortened by 3 bases and J by 5 bases, with 6 bases between the two germline ends. The CDR3 contains 12 residues. The CDR3 coding sequence is TGTGCCATCAGTGACCCCTTAGATACGCAGTATTTT. Translation: CAISDPLDTQYF.

The V gene is TRBV5-6, the J gene TRBJ1-1, with D possibly TRBD1 on 6 matching bases. The CDR3 extends over 15 amino acids. The V end lost 0 bases, the J end lost 0 bases, and 9 bases lay between the germline ends. CDR1 and CDR2 (germline): SGHDT, YYEEEE. The CDR3, as DNA: TGTGCCAGCAGCTTGGTGGGACACCTGAACACTGAAGCTTTCTTT. It is translated as CASSLVGHLNTEAFF. The full variable domain, with the rest looked up from reference TRBV5-6 and TRBJ1-1, is DAGVTQSPTHLIKTRGQQVTLRCSPKSGHDTVSWYQQALGQGPQFIFQYYEEEERQRGNFPDRFSGHQFPNYSSELNVNALLLGDSALYLCASSLVGHLNTEAFFGQGTRLTVV.

The chain is built from TRBV28 and TRBJ2-5; D unclear. V was trimmed by 4 bases and J by 0 bases, leaving 3 bases between them. CDR1 is MDHEN, CDR2 SYDVKM, per germline. The CDR3 has 12 residues. CDR3 in DNA: TGTGCCAGCAGTTCCTACCAAGAGACCCAGTACTTC. It is translated as CASSSYQETQYF.

V is TRBV2 and J is TRBJ2-6, with D perhaps matching TRBD1 (5 bases). The CDR3 loop spans 15 amino acids. With 8 bases removed from V and 1 base from J, the gap between germline ends came to 12 bases. CDR1 SNHLY and CDR2 FYNNEI come from the germline V gene. The CDR3 DNA follows: TGTGCCAGCGTCTACGCAGGGTCTGGGGCCAACGTCCTGACTTTC. Its translation is CASVYAGSGANVLTF.

V gene TRBV5-1 combines with J gene TRBJ1-1; unclear D gene. V was shortened by 0 bases and J by 4 bases, with 10 bases between the two germline ends. The CDR3 has 14 residues. Germline loops: CDR1 SGHRS, CDR2 YFSETQ. Here the CDR3 DNA reads TGCGCCAGCAGCTTGGCCACAGAGAGCACTGAAGCTTTCTTT. It yields the protein CASSLATESTEAFF.